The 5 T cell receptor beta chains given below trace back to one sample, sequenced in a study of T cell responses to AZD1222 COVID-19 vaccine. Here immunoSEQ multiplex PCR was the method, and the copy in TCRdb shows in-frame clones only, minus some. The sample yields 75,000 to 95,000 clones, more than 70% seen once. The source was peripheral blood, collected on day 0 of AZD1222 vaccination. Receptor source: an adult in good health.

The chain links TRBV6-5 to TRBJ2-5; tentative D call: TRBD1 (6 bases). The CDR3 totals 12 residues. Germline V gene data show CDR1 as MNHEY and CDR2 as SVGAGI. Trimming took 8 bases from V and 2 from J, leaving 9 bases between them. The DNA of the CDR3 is TGTGCCAGCCATACAGGGCAAGAGACCCAGTACTTC. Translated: CASHTGQETQYF.

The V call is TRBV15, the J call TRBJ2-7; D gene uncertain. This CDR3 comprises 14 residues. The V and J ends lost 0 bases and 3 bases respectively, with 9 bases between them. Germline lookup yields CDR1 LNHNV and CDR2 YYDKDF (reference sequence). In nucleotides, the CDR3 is TGTGCCACCAGCAGAGAATTTGGCAGCTACGAGCAGTACGTC. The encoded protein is CATSREFGSYEQYV.

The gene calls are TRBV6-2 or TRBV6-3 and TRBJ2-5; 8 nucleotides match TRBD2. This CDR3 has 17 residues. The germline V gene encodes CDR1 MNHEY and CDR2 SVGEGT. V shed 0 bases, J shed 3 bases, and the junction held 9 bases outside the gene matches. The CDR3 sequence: CASSYSMPAGVKETQYF. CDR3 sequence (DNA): TGTGCCAGCAGTTACTCGATGCCAGCGGGGGTTAAAGAGACCCAGTACTTC.

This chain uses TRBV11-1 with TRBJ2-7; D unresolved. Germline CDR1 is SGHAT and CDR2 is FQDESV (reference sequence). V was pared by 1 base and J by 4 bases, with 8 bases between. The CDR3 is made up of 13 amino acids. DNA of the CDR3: TGTGCCAGCAGCTTAGGATTCGAGTACGAGCAGTACTTC. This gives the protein CASSLGFEYEQYF.

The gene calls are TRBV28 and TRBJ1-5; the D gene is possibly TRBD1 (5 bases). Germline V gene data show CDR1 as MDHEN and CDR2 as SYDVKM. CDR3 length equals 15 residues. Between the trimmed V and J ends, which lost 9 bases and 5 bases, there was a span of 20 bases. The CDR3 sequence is CASNSARDPYQPQHF. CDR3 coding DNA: TGTGCCAGTAACTCTGCCCGGGACCCCTATCAGCCCCAGCATTTT.